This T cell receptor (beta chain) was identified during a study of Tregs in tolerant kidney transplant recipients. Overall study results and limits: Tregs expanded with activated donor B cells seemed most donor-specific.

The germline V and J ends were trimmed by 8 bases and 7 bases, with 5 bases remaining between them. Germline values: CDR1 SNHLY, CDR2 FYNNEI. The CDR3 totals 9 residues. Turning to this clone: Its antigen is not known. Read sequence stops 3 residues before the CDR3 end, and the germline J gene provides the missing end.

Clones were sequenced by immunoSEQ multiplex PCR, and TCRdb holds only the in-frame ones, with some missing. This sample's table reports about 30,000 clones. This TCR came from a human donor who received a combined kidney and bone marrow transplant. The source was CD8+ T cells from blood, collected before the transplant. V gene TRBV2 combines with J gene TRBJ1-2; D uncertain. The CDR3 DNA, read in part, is TGTGCCAGCCAGCGTGGC. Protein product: CASQRG. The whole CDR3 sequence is CASQRGYTF. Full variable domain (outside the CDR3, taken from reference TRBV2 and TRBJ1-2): EPEVTQTPSHQVTQMGQEVILRCVPISNHLYFYWYRQILGQKVEFLVSFYNNEISEKSEIFDDQFSVERPDGSNFTLKIRSTKLEDSAMYFCASQRGYTFGSGTRLTVV.